A single sample gave rise to the 18 T cell receptor beta chains below, sequenced in a study of T cell clonality in common variable immunodeficiency. Study-level results: Fewer deletions and N-nucleotide insertions were reportedly seen in common variable immunodeficiency TCR beta sequences.

No antigens are known for them. Sequencing used immunoSEQ multiplex PCR; TCRdb keeps in-frame clones, though not all of them. The profile covers fewer than 20,000 clones, none occurring a single time. The sample was peripheral blood mononuclear cells. The source is a human donor with common variable immunodeficiency.

This clone was seen repeatedly, ten times or more. The read halts 3 residues ahead of the CDR3 end, with the missing end drawn from the germline J gene. The gene calls are TRBV19 and TRBJ2-1, with 8 positions matching TRBD2. CDR1 and CDR2 (germline): LNHDA, SQIVND (reference sequence). The CDR3 is made up of 14 amino acids. V shed 9 bases, J shed 6 bases, and the junction held 10 bases outside the gene matches. CDR3 DNA (partial): TGTGCCAGCGACGGTGGGACTAGACCCAATGAG. It is translated as CASDGGTRPNE. The complete CDR3 protein is CASDGGTRPNEQFF.

This clone showed up just a few times. From the germline J gene comes the end of the CDR3, since the read stops 3 residues before it. The chain is built from TRBV5-1 and TRBJ2-5; tentative D call: TRBD2 (6 bases). From germline, CDR1 is SGHRS and CDR2 YFSETQ. V was clipped by 1 base and J by 4 bases, with 11 bases between them. This CDR3 contains 14 residues. The CDR3 spells CASSLSGRPETQYF. The CDR3 DNA, read in part, is TGCGCCAGCAGCTTGTCGGGGAGGCCAGAGACC.

This clone was seen repeatedly, ten times or more. The CDR3 is cut off 3 residues early in the read; its end comes from the germline J gene. The V call is TRBV20-1, the J call TRBJ2-5; TRBD2 is a possible D gene (6 bases). Germline loops: CDR1 DFQATT, CDR2 SNEGSKA (reference sequence). The ends were cut back, 6 bases at V and 5 bases at J, with 13 bases in the middle. The CDR3 extends over 12 amino acids. CDR3 sequence: CSATSRGETQYF. The part of the CDR3 DNA that was read is TGCAGTGCCACCTCACGGGGGGAGACC.

In this sample, this clone turned up a few times. Read sequence stops 3 residues before the CDR3 end, and the germline J gene provides the missing end. The sample holds other DNA sequences that translate to the same CDR3. J is TRBJ2-1 and V is TRBV18, with 9 bases identical to TRBD2. Germline V gene sequence: CDR1 KGHSH, CDR2 LQKENI. J gave up 9 bases and V 0 bases, and 0 bases lay outside the gene matches. This CDR3 contains 13 residues. CDR3 in amino acids: CASSPPAGGEQFF. The covered CDR3 bases are TGTGCCAGCTCACCACCAGCGGGGGGTGAG.

By its share, this clone is medium-sized. The sequenced fragment ends 3 residues before the CDR3 boundary, so the rest is inferred from the germline J gene. The gene calls are TRBV20-1 and TRBJ2-4; TRBD1 might be the D (7 bases). V gave up 5 bases and J gave up 4 bases, with 15 bases separating them. The CDR3 covers 14 residues. Germline CDR1 reads DFQATT; CDR2 reads SNEGSKA (reference sequence). The sequenced CDR3 bases are TGCAGTGCTCCTCGGGGGACAGATAAAAACATT. Protein sequence: CSAPRGTDKNI. The complete CDR3 protein is CSAPRGTDKNIQYF.

This clone was observed at least ten times. Read sequence stops 3 residues before the CDR3 end, and the germline J gene provides the missing end. This chain joins TRBV10-3 and TRBJ2-5, with a weak D call TRBD2 (6 bases). Germline loops: CDR1 ENHRY, CDR2 SYGVKD. Trimming removed 3 bases at V and 2 bases at J, with 13 bases between. The length of the CDR3 is 15 residues. The CDR3 sequence is CAISERVAVQETQYF. Incomplete CDR3 DNA: TGTGCCATCAGTGAAAGGGTAGCGGTACAAGAGACC.

This clone was observed a few times. The CDR3 here is CASSSDLYNEQFF. The part of the CDR3 DNA that was read is TGTGCCAGCTCATCAGACTTGTACAATGAG. The chain combines TRBV18 with TRBJ2-1; D gene uncertain. Sequencing ends 3 residues short of the CDR3 end; the germline J gene provides the rest. Between the trimmed V and J ends, which lost 5 bases and 4 bases, there was a span of 9 bases. The CDR3 is made up of 13 amino acids. Looked up from germline, CDR1 is KGHSH and CDR2 is LQKENI.

This clone turned up a few times. The missing CDR3 end, 3 residues past where the read stops, is filled in from the germline J gene. The V gene is TRBV7-2, the J gene TRBJ2-5; 8 bases match TRBD2. The germline V gene has CDR1 SGHTA and CDR2 FQGNSA. The CDR3 runs 14 residues. Partial CDR3 DNA: TGTGCCAGCAGCCGGGGGGGTAGCGGAGTCACC. This codes for CASSRGGSGVT. The complete CDR3 reads CASSRGGSGVTQYF.

This clone has more than one count but fewer than ten. Read coverage stops 3 residues before the CDR3 terminus; the germline J gene supplies the remainder. The chain has TRBV18 and TRBJ2-3; 8 positions agree with TRBD1. CDR3 length: 14 residues. J was trimmed by 3 bases and V by 5 bases; bases with no gene match: 4. Germline V CDR1 and CDR2: KGHSH, LQKENI. The chain's CDR3 is CASSSGQGTDTQYF. Partial CDR3 DNA: TGTGCCAGCTCATCAGGACAGGGAACAGATACG.

This clone was seen at least ten times. The sequence runs out 3 residues before the end of the CDR3; the remainder is reconstructed from the germline J gene. The chain carries TRBV4-1 and TRBJ2-6, with D maybe TRBD2 (6 bases). CDR1 MGHRA and CDR2 YSYEKL come from the germline V gene. V lost 1 base to trimming and J lost 4 bases, with 17 bases between them. This CDR3 is built from 18 residues. CDR3 sequence reads: CASSQGEVGAPGANVLTF. The CDR3 bases that were read are TGCGCCAGCAGCCAAGGGGAGGTAGGGGCGCCAGGGGCCAACGTC.

This clone has more than one count but fewer than ten. Read coverage stops 3 residues before the CDR3 terminus; the germline J gene supplies the remainder. The genes are TRBV18 and TRBJ2-1; 7 nucleotides align to TRBD1. With V trimmed by 1 base and J by 4 bases, 4 bases remained unmatched. Germline V gives CDR1 KGHSH, CDR2 LQKENI. CDR3 length: 15 residues. The CDR3 bases that were read are TGTGCCAGCTCACCACTTGTACAGGGGTACAATGAG. This translates into CASSPLVQGYNE. The whole CDR3 reads CASSPLVQGYNEQFF.

As concerns this clone: One end of the junction is discordant with germline, which a read error may explain. From the germline J gene comes the end of the CDR3, since the read stops 3 residues before it. The rearrangement uses TRBV7-9 and TRBJ1-6; 9 nucleotides match TRBD1. Germline V gene sequence: CDR1 SEHNR, CDR2 FQNEAQ (reference sequence). The CDR3 loop spans 14 amino acids. The CDR3 sequence is CASNLQGANSPLHF. The CDR3 DNA, read in part, is TGTGCCAGCAACTTACAGGGGGCTAATTCACCC.

This clone was observed many times. The read is 3 residues too short to cover the CDR3 end, so that end is filled in from the germline J gene. This sequence joins TRBV29-1 and TRBJ1-1; D remains unclear. The ends were cut back, 2 bases at V and 1 base at J, with 14 bases in the middle. The CDR3 extends over 15 amino acids. CDR1 and CDR2 (germline): SQVTM, ANQGSEA. CDR3 loop: CSVERFGGGNTEAFF. The covered CDR3 bases are TGCAGCGTTGAACGGTTCGGCGGTGGGAACACTGAA.

The sample holds a few counts of this clone. The read comes to an end 3 residues before the CDR3 does, leaving the germline J gene to fill in the end. V gene TRBV7-2 combines with J gene TRBJ2-7, with 8 bases fitting TRBD2. Germline V gives CDR1 SGHTA, CDR2 FQGNSA. V was clipped by 6 bases and J by 2 bases; unmatched bases: 6. CDR3 length equals 14 residues. The CDR3 loop is CASRRLARAYEQYF. The sequenced CDR3 bases are TGTGCCAGCAGACGACTAGCGAGGGCCTACGAG.

This clone was seen at least ten times. Read data end 3 residues before the CDR3 end; the end is taken from the germline J gene. The chain employs TRBV5-4 and TRBJ1-1, with 8 positions matching TRBD1. CDR3 length: 14 amino acids. The germline V gene encodes CDR1 SGHNT and CDR2 YYREEE (reference sequence). Losses at the gene ends were 3 bases for V and 3 bases for J; bases not matched to a gene: 4. This CDR3 is CASSSGQGYTEAFF. The CDR3 bases that were read are TGTGCCAGCAGCTCCGGACAGGGTTACACTGAA.

As to this clone: Coverage ceases 3 residues before the CDR3 finishes, and the germline J gene fills in the end. The V gene is TRBV11-2, the J gene TRBJ2-5; no definite D call. The CDR3 covers 11 residues. V was pared by 3 bases and J by 5 bases, with 4 bases between. CDR1 SGHAT and CDR2 FQNNGV come from the germline V gene. The CDR3 reads CASSFGETQYF. The DNA read from the CDR3 is TGTGCCAGCAGCTTCGGGGAGACC.

This clone was counted many times. The CDR3 end is not reached by the read, which stops 3 residues before it; the germline J gene fills it in. The chain couples TRBV18 to TRBJ2-2; D is perhaps TRBD1 (6 bases). V was pared by 8 bases and J by 1 base, with 14 bases between. CDR1 and CDR2 (germline): KGHSH, LQKENI. The CDR3 extends over 15 amino acids. Partial CDR3 DNA: TGTGCCAGCCGAGCCGACAGGTTGAACACCGGGGAG. Its translation is CASRADRLNTGE. The full CDR3 sequence reads CASRADRLNTGELFF.

This clone was counted many times. The read falls 3 residues short of the CDR3 end, and the missing part is taken from the germline J gene. The chain employs TRBV24-1 and TRBJ2-5, with D tentatively TRBD1 (6 bases). The CDR3 length is 15 residues. Trimming pared 0 bases from V and 4 bases from J, leaving 11 bases between. Germline V gene lookup returns CDR1 KGHDR and CDR2 SFDVKD. CDR3 DNA (partial): TGTGCCACCAGTGATTTGGACAGGAAGGGAGAGACC. Protein sequence: CATSDLDRKGET. The CDR3 as a whole reads CATSDLDRKGETQYF.